One TCR beta chain is described in this entry. Via MiXCR, TCRdb re-called the RT-PCR reads, giving one row per CDR3 protein. The sample shows about 160,000 distinct CDR3 sequences, 24% of them seen only once. This specimen comes from a study of patients and donors after allogeneic stem cell transplantation. The sequence came from a human donor who was either an allogeneic HSCT recipient or a stem cell or donor lymphocyte infusion donor (not recorded which). It is not recorded whose cells these are; they may come from a transplant donor. Specimen: blood, either unsorted or a sorted T cell fraction (not recorded which).

The CDR3 DNA reads TGTGCCATCAGTTCTCTAGCGGGCGGGGAGACCCAGTACTTC. This codes for CAISSLAGGETQYF. The genes are TRBV10-3 and TRBJ2-5; the match to TRBD2 covers 8 bases. The V gene's germline CDR1 is ENHRY and CDR2 SYGVKD. The CDR3 extends over 14 amino acids. V shed 5 bases and J 5 bases; nucleotides not matched to a gene: 7.